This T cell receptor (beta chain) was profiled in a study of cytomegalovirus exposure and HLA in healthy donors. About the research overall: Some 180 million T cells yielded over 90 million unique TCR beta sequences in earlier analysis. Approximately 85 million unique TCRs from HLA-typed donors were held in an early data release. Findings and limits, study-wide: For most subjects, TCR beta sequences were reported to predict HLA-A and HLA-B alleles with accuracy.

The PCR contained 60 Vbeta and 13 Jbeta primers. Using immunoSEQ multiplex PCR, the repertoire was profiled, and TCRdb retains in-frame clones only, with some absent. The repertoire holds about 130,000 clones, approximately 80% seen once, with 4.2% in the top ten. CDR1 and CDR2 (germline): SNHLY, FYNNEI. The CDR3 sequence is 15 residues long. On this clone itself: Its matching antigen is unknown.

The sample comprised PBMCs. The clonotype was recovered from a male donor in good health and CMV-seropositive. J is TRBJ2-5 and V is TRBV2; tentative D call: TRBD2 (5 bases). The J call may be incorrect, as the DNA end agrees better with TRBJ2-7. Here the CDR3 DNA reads TGTGCCAGCAGTGGTAGTGTGGGGAGCTCCTACGAGCAGTACTTC. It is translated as CASSGSVGSSYEQYF.